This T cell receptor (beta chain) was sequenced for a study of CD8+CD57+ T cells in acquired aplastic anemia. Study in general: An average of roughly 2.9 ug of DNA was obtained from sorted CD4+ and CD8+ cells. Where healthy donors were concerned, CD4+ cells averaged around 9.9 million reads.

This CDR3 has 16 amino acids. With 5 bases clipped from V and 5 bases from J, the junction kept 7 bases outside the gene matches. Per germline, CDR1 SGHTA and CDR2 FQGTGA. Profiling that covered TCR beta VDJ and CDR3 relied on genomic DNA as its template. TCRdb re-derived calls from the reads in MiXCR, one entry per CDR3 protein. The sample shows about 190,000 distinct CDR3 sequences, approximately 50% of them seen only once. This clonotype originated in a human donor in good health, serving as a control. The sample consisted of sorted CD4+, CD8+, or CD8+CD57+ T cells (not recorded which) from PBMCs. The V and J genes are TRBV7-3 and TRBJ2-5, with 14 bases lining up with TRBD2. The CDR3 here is CASSPGTSGRMETQYF. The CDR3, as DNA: TGTGCCAGCAGCCCCGGGACTAGCGGGAGAATGGAGACCCAGTACTTC.